This entry features one T cell receptor beta chain sequence. V shed 7 bases, J shed 3 bases, and the junction held 10 bases outside the gene matches. The germline gives CDR1 MNHNS, CDR2 SASEGT. CDR3 size: 15 residues. The template was RNA from unsorted bulk tissue. Distant lung tissue was collected more than 3 cm away from the tumor edge. This record belongs to a study of tumor and adjacent non-tumor tissue in lung cancer. The library came from three nested PCR rounds adapted from ARM-PCR protocols. One entry per CDR3 protein, called by TCRdb with MiXCR from the multiplex PCR reads. Here the sample spans 75,000 to 95,000 distinct CDR3 sequences, around 82% being singletons.

The source of this sequence is a woman aged 45 to 65 with non-small cell lung cancer. This chain links TRBV6-1 with TRBJ1-1; 8 nucleotides match TRBD1. The specimen was distant non-tumor lung tissue. CDR3 in amino acids: CASIAMKQGDTEAFF. In nucleotides, the CDR3 is TGTGCCAGCATAGCGATGAAACAGGGGGACACTGAAGCTTTCTTT.